Below, one TCR beta chain is given with its context. No cognate antigen has been identified for it. Per-base quality was not reported, and no clone a single base away is much larger than it. Spanning cysteine to phenylalanine, the CDR3 consists of 12 amino acids. Just CDR3 DNA is preserved here, 36 bases in frame from base 1. Whole blood was collected in K2EDTA tubes by collaborating institutions according to the institutions' own protocols. Collaborator samples were shipped for TCRbeta analysis as frozen whole blood, isolated PBMCs, or DNA extracted from either sample type. TCRbeta CDR3 regions were amplified from genomic DNA by means of the immunoSEQ Assay, a bias-controlled multiplex PCR. Processing in the source paper ran as follows. The number of nucleated cells in each sample was estimated by amplification of reference gene primers within the assay. Sequence reads were collapsed and filtered to measure the absolute abundance of every unique TCRbeta CDR3 rearrangement. For each sample, productive Simpson clonality was calculated as the square root of Simpson's diversity index across productive rearrangements. TCRdb obtained this table from immuneACCESS and retained in-frame rearrangements with V and J assigned. These tables miss some clones; where compared with another copy, unresolved V genes account for less than half of the shortfall, and the remainder is unexplained. V and J calls and clone size follow that table, whereas D and trimming were derived from the DNA. Present in this sample are about 190,000 clones, about three quarters of which were seen just once. The ten largest make up 2.5% to 3% of the sample.

The data stem from a study of blood T cell repertoires in COVID-19 (dated by TCRdb to 2020 to 2021). In the study overall: The collaborator samples originated in the United States, Italy and Spain and spanned the acute and convalescent phases of COVID-19. The material from the prospective study consisted of cDNA or gDNA derived from T cells, B-cell-depleted T cells, or PBMCs. The dataset comprised deeply sampled blood TCRbeta repertoires from subjects exposed to, actively infected with, or recovered from COVID-19. The repertoires were released in a freely available public database meant as a resource for research on the immune response to SARS-CoV-2. Samples were obtained from the ongoing ImmuneRACE study (first 160 participants) and from some 1,200 subjects provided by 6 global collaborators. Nearly every sample came with metadata listing a de-identified subject ID, COVID-19 status, age in years and sex. Where available, HLA class I and class II types were taken from metadata supplied by the sample provider and were not determined by assay-based typing. The full study reports these points: The amount of clinical and demographic metadata varied by source and participant and was provided uncurated.

Sequenced input: peripheral blood. This chain joins TRBV21-1 to TRBJ2-7; the D call of TRBD2 is as the table states it, not checked on the DNA. TRBV21-1 is annotated as a pseudogene. The receptor's source is an elderly woman with active or convalescent COVID-19. The CDR3: CASNGGPYEQYF. In nucleotide form, the sequence is TGTGCCAGTAACGGGGGACCCTACGAGCAGTACTTC.